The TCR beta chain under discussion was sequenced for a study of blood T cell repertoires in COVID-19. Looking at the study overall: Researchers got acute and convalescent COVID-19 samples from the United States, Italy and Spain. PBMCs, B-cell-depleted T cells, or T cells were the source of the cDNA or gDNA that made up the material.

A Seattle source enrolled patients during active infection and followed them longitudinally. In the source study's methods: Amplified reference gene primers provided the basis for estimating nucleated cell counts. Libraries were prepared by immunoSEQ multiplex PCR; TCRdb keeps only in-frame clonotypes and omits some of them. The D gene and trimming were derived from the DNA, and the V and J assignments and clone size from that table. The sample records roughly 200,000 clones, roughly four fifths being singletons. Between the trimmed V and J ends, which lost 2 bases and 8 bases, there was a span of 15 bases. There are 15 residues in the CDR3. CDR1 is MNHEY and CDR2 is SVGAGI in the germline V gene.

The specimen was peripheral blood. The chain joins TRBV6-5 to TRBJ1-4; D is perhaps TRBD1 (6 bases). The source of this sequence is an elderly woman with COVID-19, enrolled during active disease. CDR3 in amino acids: CASSYAKQGVEKLFF. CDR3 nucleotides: TGTGCCAGCAGTTACGCCAAACAGGGTGTAGAAAAACTGTTTTTT.